This record concerns one TCR beta chain sequence. What it binds is unknown. The junction does not match germline at one end; this may be a read error. Germline V gene lookup returns CDR1 DFQATT and CDR2 SNEGSKA (reference sequence). The CDR3 length is 15 residues. TCRdb itself ran the PCR reads through MiXCR, one entry per CDR3 protein. The repertoire consists of approximately 590,000 distinct CDR3 sequences, with around 25% occurring once and the leading ten covering 0.6% to 0.9%. The entry originates in a study of molecular identifiers for immune sequencing clone quantification. Study-wide results and caveats: Clones above 20 RNA copies contained over 98% of effector molecules but under 1% of naive ones.

This TCR came from a human donor in good health. Some libraries in this study had Jurkat cell RNA spiked in. Source material: naive CD8+ T cells from blood, with Jurkat cell RNA spiked in. The subset denotes: FACS-sorted CD8+CD4-CCR7+CD45RA+ naive T cells. The chain uses TRBV20-1 and TRBJ2-7; 9 bases line up with TRBD1. Written as DNA, the CDR3 is TGCAGTGCTTACCCACGGGGACAGGGCACCTACGGGCAGTACTTC. This codes for CSAYPRGQGTYGQYF.